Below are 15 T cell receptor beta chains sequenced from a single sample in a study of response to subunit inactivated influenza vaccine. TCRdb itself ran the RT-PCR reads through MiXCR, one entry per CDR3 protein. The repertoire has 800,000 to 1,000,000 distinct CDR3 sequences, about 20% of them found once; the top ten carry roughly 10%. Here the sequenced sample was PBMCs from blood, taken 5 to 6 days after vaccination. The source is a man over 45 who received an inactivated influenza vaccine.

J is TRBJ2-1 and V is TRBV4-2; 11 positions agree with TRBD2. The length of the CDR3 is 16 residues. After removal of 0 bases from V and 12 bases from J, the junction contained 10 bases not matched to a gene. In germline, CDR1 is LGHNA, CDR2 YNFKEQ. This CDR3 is CASSQESTSGARGQFF. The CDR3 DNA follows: TGTGCCAGCAGCCAAGAATCGACTAGCGGGGCCCGAGGGCAGTTCTTC.

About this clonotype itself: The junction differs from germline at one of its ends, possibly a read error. CDR3: CASSVAGLAGATDTQYF. The CDR3 DNA reads as TGTGCCAGCAGCGTAGCTGGGCTAGCGGGTGCCACAGATACGCAGTATTTT. The chain joins TRBV7-2 to TRBJ2-3, with 8 bases fitting TRBD2. Germline-derived CDR1 and CDR2 are SGHTA and FQGNSA. CDR3 length: 17 residues.

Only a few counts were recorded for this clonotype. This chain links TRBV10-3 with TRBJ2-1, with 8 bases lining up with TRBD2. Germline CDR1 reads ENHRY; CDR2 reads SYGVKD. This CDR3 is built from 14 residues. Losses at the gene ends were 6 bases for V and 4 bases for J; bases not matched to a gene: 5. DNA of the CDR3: TGTGCCATCAGGAGCGGGAGTAGGTACAATGAGCAGTTCTTC. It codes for CAIRSGSRYNEQFF.

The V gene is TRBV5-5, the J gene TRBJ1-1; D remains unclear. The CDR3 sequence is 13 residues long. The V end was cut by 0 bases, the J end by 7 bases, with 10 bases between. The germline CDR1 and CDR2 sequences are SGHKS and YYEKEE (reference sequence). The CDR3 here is CASSLESRGEAFF. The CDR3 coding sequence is TGTGCCAGCAGCTTGGAATCCCGGGGTGAAGCTTTCTTT. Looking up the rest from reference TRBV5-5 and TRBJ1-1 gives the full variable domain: DAGVTQSPTHLIKTRGQQVTLRCSPISGHKSVSWYQQVLGQGPQFIFQYYEKEERGRGNFPDRFSARQFPNYSSELNVNALLLGDSALYLCASSLESRGEAFFGQGTRLTVV.

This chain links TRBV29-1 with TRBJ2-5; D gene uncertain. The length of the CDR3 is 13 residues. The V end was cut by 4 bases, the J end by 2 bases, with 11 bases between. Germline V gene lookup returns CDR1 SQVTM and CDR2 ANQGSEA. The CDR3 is CSVGFSRQETQYF. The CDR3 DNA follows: TGCAGCGTTGGATTCAGCCGGCAAGAGACCCAGTACTTC.

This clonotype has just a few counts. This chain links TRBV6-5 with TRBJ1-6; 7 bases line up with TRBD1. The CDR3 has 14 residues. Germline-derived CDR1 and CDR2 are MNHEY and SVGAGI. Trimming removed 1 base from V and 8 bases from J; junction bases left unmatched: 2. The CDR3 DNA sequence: TGTGCCAGCAGTTACTACAGGGGATATTCACCCCTCCACTTT. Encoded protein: CASSYYRGYSPLHF.

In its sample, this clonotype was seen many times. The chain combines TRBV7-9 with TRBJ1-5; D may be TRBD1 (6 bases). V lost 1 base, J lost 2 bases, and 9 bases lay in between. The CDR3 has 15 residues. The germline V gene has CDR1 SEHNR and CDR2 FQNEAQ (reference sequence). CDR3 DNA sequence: TGTGCCAGCAGCTTAGGCAGGGGCGGCAATCAGCCCCAGCATTTT. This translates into CASSLGRGGNQPQHF.

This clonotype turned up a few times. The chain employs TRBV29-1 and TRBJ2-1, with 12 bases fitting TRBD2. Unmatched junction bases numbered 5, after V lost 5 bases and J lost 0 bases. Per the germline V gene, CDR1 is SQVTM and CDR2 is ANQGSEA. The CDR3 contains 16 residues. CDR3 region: CSVRTSGIVSYNEQFF. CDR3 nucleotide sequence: TGCAGCGTTAGGACTAGCGGGATCGTCTCCTACAATGAGCAGTTCTTC.

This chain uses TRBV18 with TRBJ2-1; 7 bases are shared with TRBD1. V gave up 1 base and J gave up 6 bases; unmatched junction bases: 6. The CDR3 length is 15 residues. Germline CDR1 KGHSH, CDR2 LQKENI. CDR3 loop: CASSPQGALVNEQFF. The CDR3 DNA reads TGTGCCAGCTCACCACAGGGGGCTCTAGTCAATGAGCAGTTCTTC.

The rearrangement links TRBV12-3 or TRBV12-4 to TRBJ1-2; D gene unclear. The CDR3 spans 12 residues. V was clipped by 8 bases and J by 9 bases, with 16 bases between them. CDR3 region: CASGRRVDRYTF. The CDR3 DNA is TGTGCCAGCGGAAGGAGGGTCGATCGCTACACCTTC.

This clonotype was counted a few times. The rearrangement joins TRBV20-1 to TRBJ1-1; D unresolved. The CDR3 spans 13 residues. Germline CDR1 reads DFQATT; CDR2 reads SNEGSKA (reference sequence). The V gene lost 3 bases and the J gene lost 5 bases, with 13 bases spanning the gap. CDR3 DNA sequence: TGCAGTGCTAGCGAAGGGTATTGGACTGAAGCTTTCTTT. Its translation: CSASEGYWTEAFF.

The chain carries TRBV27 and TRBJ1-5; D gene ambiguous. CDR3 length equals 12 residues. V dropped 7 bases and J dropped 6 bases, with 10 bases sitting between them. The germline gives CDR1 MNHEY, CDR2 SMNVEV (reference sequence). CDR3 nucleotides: TGTGCCAGCATGGCGAGGGCTCAGCCCCAGCATTTT. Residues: CASMARAQPQHF.

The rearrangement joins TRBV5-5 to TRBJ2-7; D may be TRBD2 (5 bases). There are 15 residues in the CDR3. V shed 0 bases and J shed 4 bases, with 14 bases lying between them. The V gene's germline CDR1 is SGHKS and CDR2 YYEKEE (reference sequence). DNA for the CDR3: TGTGCCAGCAGCTTGGGTACGGGGAAGCAATACGAGCAGTACTTC. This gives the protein CASSLGTGKQYEQYF.

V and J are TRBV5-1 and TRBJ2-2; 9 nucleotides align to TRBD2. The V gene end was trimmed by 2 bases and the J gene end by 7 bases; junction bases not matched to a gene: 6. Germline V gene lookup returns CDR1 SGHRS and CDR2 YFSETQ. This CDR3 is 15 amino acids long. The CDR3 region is CASSFASGNGGELFF. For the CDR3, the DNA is TGCGCCAGCAGCTTTGCTAGCGGGAACGGCGGGGAGCTGTTTTTT.

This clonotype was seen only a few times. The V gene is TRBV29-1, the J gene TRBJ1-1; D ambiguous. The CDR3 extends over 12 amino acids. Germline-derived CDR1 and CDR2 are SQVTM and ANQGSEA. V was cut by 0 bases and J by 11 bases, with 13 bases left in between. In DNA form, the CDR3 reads TGCAGCGTTGAAGATTTGGGAGGGCGGGCTTTCTTT. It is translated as CSVEDLGGRAFF.